Below, 20 T cell receptor beta chains from the same sample are listed, as sequenced in a study of cytomegalovirus exposure and HLA in healthy donors. Profiling relied on immunoSEQ multiplex PCR, and the TCRdb table lists in-frame clones only, not all of them. This table has a few hundred thousand clones, approximately 88% appearing once. The specimen was PBMCs. The receptors were gathered from a woman in her twenties or thirties in good health and CMV-seropositive.

This sequence joins TRBV27 and TRBJ2-7, with TRBD2 matching over 12 bases. After removal of 5 bases from V and 9 bases from J, the junction contained 8 bases not matched to a gene. Germline V gene sequence: CDR1 MNHEY, CDR2 SMNVEV (reference sequence). The CDR3 contains 14 residues. CDR3 DNA: TGTGCCAGCAGTAACATCGGGACTAGCGGGTGGCAGTACTTC. Translation: CASSNIGTSGWQYF.

The chain employs TRBV5-4 and TRBJ1-2; tentative D call: TRBD1 (6 bases). This CDR3 is built from 13 residues. V lost 4 bases to trimming and J lost 3 bases, with 10 bases between them. Per the germline V gene, CDR1 is SGHNT and CDR2 is YYREEE (reference sequence). CDR3 nucleotide sequence: TGTGCCAGCAGCGGGGGCGAGGACTATGGCTACACCTTC. Translating it yields CASSGGEDYGYTF. Using reference TRBV5-4 and TRBJ1-2 for the parts outside the CDR3, the full variable domain is ETGVTQSPTHLIKTRGQQVTLRCSSQSGHNTVSWYQQALGQGPQFIFQYYREEENGRGNFPPRFSGLQFPNYSSELNVNALELDDSALYLCASSGGEDYGYTFGSGTRLTVV.

This chain uses TRBV27 with TRBJ1-1; D gene ambiguous. From germline, CDR1 is MNHEY and CDR2 SMNVEV (reference sequence). CDR3 length: 14 residues. V was cut by 0 bases and J by 4 bases, with 9 bases left in between. CDR3 nucleotide sequence: TGTGCCAGCAGTTTATCGGCGGGTCCCACTGAAGCTTTCTTT. The encoded protein is CASSLSAGPTEAFF.

The chain links TRBV14 to TRBJ2-1; D may be TRBD2 (5 bases). Trimming took 2 bases from V and 9 from J, leaving 11 bases between them. The CDR3 contains 13 residues. Germline CDR1 SGHDN, CDR2 FVKESK. The CDR3 loop is CASSQSLAIEQFF. DNA for the CDR3: TGTGCCAGCAGCCAAAGCCTAGCCATTGAGCAGTTCTTC. Using reference TRBV14 and TRBJ2-1 for the parts outside the CDR3, the full variable domain is EAGVTQFPSHSVIEKGQTVTLRCDPISGHDNLYWYRRVMGKEIKFLLHFVKESKQDESGMPNNRFLAERTGGTYSTLKVQPAELEDSGVYFCASSQSLAIEQFFGPGTRLTVL.

The chain combines TRBV30 with TRBJ2-1; 10 bases map to TRBD2. CDR1 is GTSNPN, CDR2 SVGIG, per germline (reference sequence). The CDR3 is 14 residues long. With V trimmed by 3 bases and J by 5 bases, 4 bases remained unmatched. DNA for the CDR3: TGTGCCTGGAGCAGCGGGAGGGCCAACAATGAGCAGTTCTTC. This encodes CAWSSGRANNEQFF.

The chain combines TRBV29-1 with TRBJ1-1; D ambiguous. Trimming cost V 7 bases and J 1 base, with 13 bases left between them. Germline V lookup: CDR1 SQVTM, CDR2 ANQGSEA. The CDR3 is 13 amino acids. For the CDR3, the DNA is TGCAGCGGTGCGGACGGGCCGAACACTGAAGCTTTCTTT. Translated, it gives CSGADGPNTEAFF.

This chain connects TRBV6-1 to TRBJ1-2; D remains unclear. Germline loops: CDR1 MNHNS, CDR2 SASEGT. This CDR3 is 14 amino acids long. V was pared by 6 bases and J by 0 bases, with 11 bases between. The CDR3 protein is CASRGSVANYGYTF. Here the CDR3 DNA reads TGTGCCAGCAGGGGGAGTGTTGCTAACTATGGCTACACCTTC.

For the CDR3, the DNA is TGTGCCTGGAGCCTCTCAGGGAGGATCACCGGGGAGCTGTTTTTT. Translation: CAWSLSGRITGELFF. The chain joins TRBV30 to TRBJ2-2; D might be TRBD2 (6 bases). CDR3 length equals 15 residues. The germline V gene encodes CDR1 GTSNPN and CDR2 SVGIG (reference sequence). With 3 bases removed from V and 4 bases from J, the gap between germline ends came to 15 bases.

This clone turned up a few times. The chain is built from TRBV2 and TRBJ1-1, with D uncertain. The CDR3 is made up of 11 amino acids. Trimming took off 5 bases at V and 2 bases at J, with 3 bases between the two ends. Germline CDR1 SNHLY, CDR2 FYNNEI. In DNA, the CDR3 is TGTGCCAGCAGTACAAACACTGAAGCTTTCTTT. Amino acids: CASSTNTEAFF.

The chain has TRBV13 and TRBJ2-1; maybe TRBD1 (5 bases). The V gene's germline CDR1 is PRHDT and CDR2 FYEKMQ (reference sequence). V gave up 1 base and J gave up 5 bases, with 12 bases separating them. The CDR3 is 15 amino acids. The CDR3 spells CASSLDVRVDNEQFF. CDR3 sequence (DNA): TGTGCCAGCAGCTTAGATGTCAGGGTAGACAATGAGCAGTTCTTC.

CDR3 nucleotides: TGCGCCAGCAGCCAAGGTCCAAACCAAGAGGGGCAGTTCTTC. Its protein product is CASSQGPNQEGQFF. This chain connects TRBV4-1 to TRBJ2-1; TRBD2 might be the D (5 bases). The germline CDR1 and CDR2 sequences are MGHRA and YSYEKL. The V gene lost 1 base and the J gene lost 12 bases, with 16 bases spanning the gap. CDR3 length: 14 amino acids.

This chain connects TRBV6-6 to TRBJ1-2, with D maybe TRBD1 (6 bases). Germline lookup yields CDR1 MNHNY and CDR2 SVGAGI (reference sequence). The CDR3 runs 12 residues. The V end lost 5 bases, the J end lost 5 bases, and 9 bases lay between the germline ends. The CDR3 loop reads CASSTRGYGYTF. In nucleotides, the CDR3 is TGTGCCAGCAGTACCAGGGGATATGGCTACACCTTC.

The chain has TRBV28 and TRBJ2-7; 9 bases map to TRBD2. Germline assignment: CDR1 MDHEN and CDR2 SYDVKM. Unmatched junction bases numbered 20, after V lost 10 bases and J lost 4 bases. This CDR3 spans 17 amino acids. Here the CDR3 DNA reads TGTGCCACCTCCGGGGGCGGGAGGGCCTTGAAACAGTACGAGCAGTACTTC. Residues: CATSGGGRALKQYEQYF.

This clone was recorded a few times. This chain connects TRBV5-1 to TRBJ1-5; no clear D gene. Trimming took off 0 bases at V and 2 bases at J, with 9 bases between the two ends. The CDR3 is 15 amino acids. In germline, CDR1 is SGHRS, CDR2 YFSETQ. The CDR3 DNA reads as TGCGCCAGCAGCTTGGACAGTTCGGGCAATCAGCCCCAGCATTTT. Translated: CASSLDSSGNQPQHF.

V usage is TRBV5-1 and J usage is TRBJ2-5; D may match TRBD1 or TRBD2 (5 bases each). There are 14 residues in the CDR3. Germline CDR1 SGHRS, CDR2 YFSETQ. V was trimmed by 3 bases and J by 2 bases, leaving 11 bases between them. The CDR3 region is CASSWGSSQETQYF. CDR3 bases: TGCGCCAGCAGCTGGGGGAGTTCACAAGAGACCCAGTACTTC.

The chain combines TRBV4-3 with TRBJ1-2; D is unclear. With 0 bases removed from V and 5 bases from J, the gap between germline ends came to 16 bases. The V gene's germline CDR1 is LGHNA and CDR2 YSLEER. The CDR3 extends over 16 amino acids. The CDR3 nucleotides are TGCGCCAGCAGCCAAGAAACTAGACCGGAGTATTATGGCTACACCTTC. This gives the protein CASSQETRPEYYGYTF.

V is TRBV19 and J is TRBJ1-4; D gene unclear. Trimming cost V 7 bases and J 5 bases, with 11 bases left between them. Germline CDR1 and CDR2: LNHDA and SQIVND (reference sequence). The CDR3 sequence is 13 residues long. CDR3 loop: CASTFDKNEKLFF. CDR3 bases: TGTGCCAGTACCTTTGACAAGAATGAAAAACTGTTTTTT.

CDR3: CASSRSENQPQHF. The CDR3 bases are TGTGCCAGCAGCCGATCGGAGAATCAGCCCCAGCATTTT. The genes are TRBV7-9 and TRBJ1-5; D gene unclear. Trimming removed 5 bases at V and 4 bases at J, with 9 bases between. Germline V lookup: CDR1 SEHNR, CDR2 FQNEAQ (reference sequence). The CDR3 length is 13 residues.

The gene calls are TRBV6-5 and TRBJ2-3; 8 bases line up with TRBD2. The V and J ends lost 4 bases and 5 bases, in that order; junction bases with no gene match: 11. Germline CDR1 and CDR2: MNHEY and SVGAGI. CDR3 length equals 16 residues. Written as DNA, the CDR3 is TGTGCCAGCAGTTTAAGCGGGAGCCAAGCCAGAGATACGCAGTATTTT. Its translation is CASSLSGSQARDTQYF.

The gene calls are TRBV27 and TRBJ2-7; D is unclear. This CDR3 contains 14 residues. CDR1 and CDR2 from the germline V gene are MNHEY and SMNVEV (reference sequence). Trimming shortened V by 2 bases and J by 2 bases, and 10 bases separated the two germline ends. For the CDR3, the DNA is TGTGCCAGCAGTTTAACAGCTTTCACCTACGAGCAGTACTTC. Translated: CASSLTAFTYEQYF.